Listed here are 5 T cell receptor beta chains from one sample, sequenced in a study of radiation and T cells in renal cell carcinoma. The assay was immunoSEQ multiplex PCR, and TCRdb's table has in-frame clones only and misses some. The repertoire holds about 140,000 clones, with 70% to 90% as singletons. Time point given: baseline pretreatment blood. Treatment specified: 15 Gy SBRT to primary tumor, nephrectomy 4 weeks later. Here the sequenced sample was blood, taken from a patient whose treatment included radiotherapy and nephrectomy. These receptors were taken from a woman in her forties or fifties with renal cell carcinoma.

CDR3 nucleotides: TGTGCCAGCAGCGAGACAGGGGCCACGGGGGAGCAGTACTTC. Translating it yields CASSETGATGEQYF. The chain recombines TRBV9 with TRBJ2-7; 8 bases are shared with TRBD1. Germline trimming cut 3 bases from V and 7 bases from J; bases unmatched to any gene: 9. The CDR3 runs to 14 residues. The germline gives CDR1 SGDLS, CDR2 YYNGEE.

This clone was seen more than once but under ten times. The V call is TRBV10-1, the J call TRBJ1-2; possibly TRBD1 for D (5 bases). The germline CDR1 and CDR2 sequences are WNHNN and SYGVQD (reference sequence). V was clipped by 10 bases and J by 0 bases, with 12 bases between them. The CDR3 runs 13 residues. CDR3 in amino acids: CATSTATNYGYTF. As DNA, the CDR3 is TGCGCCACTTCGACAGCGACTAACTATGGCTACACCTTC.

The chain couples TRBV20-1 to TRBJ2-3; no clear D gene. The CDR3 has 11 residues. Trimming removed 0 bases at V and 8 bases at J, with 6 bases between. The germline V gene encodes CDR1 DFQATT and CDR2 SNEGSKA (reference sequence). CDR3 sequence reads: CSARDFGTQYF. In DNA form, the CDR3 reads TGCAGTGCTAGAGATTTTGGTACGCAGTATTTT.

The chain links TRBV19 to TRBJ2-1; D not resolved. Germline CDR1 reads LNHDA; CDR2 reads SQIVND (reference sequence). Trimming stripped 1 base from V and 3 bases from J, with 13 bases between. CDR3 length: 16 residues. This chain's CDR3 is CASSIVSANSYNEQFF. The CDR3 DNA reads TGTGCCAGTAGTATAGTCTCGGCCAACAGCTACAATGAGCAGTTCTTC.

The chain carries TRBV5-6 and TRBJ1-2, with D tentatively TRBD1 (5 bases). The ends were cut back, 4 bases at V and 7 bases at J, with 14 bases in the middle. CDR3 length equals 13 residues. The germline V gene has CDR1 SGHDT and CDR2 YYEEEE. The CDR3 coding sequence is TGTGCCAGCAGCGACGCAGGGTTTCTTGGCTACACCTTC. Protein: CASSDAGFLGYTF.